The table lists the clone carrying this T cell receptor (beta chain) with a count of one. What it binds is not known. The record originates from a study of immune evolution from preneoplasia to lung adenocarcinoma. The method was immunoSEQ multiplex PCR; TCRdb's version includes in-frame clones alone and lacks a portion of them. The data show about 8,200 clones, roughly 82% seen once. The study, taken as a whole, reports: Highest clonality occurred in KRAS-mutant, not EGFR-mutant or double wild-type, nodules.

The CDR3 is made up of 15 amino acids. V was trimmed by 3 bases and J by 4 bases, leaving 18 bases between them. Germline V gene lookup returns CDR1 GTSNPN and CDR2 SVGIG (reference sequence). This TCR derives from a person aged 65 to 79 with lung adenocarcinoma. Sequenced input: FFPE minimally invasive lung adenocarcinoma tissue. The chain carries TRBV30 and TRBJ1-2; D unresolved. The CDR3 bases are TGTGCCTGGAGCCCCCTCGGTAGGATTGGCTATGGCTACACCTTC. This encodes CAWSPLGRIGYGYTF.